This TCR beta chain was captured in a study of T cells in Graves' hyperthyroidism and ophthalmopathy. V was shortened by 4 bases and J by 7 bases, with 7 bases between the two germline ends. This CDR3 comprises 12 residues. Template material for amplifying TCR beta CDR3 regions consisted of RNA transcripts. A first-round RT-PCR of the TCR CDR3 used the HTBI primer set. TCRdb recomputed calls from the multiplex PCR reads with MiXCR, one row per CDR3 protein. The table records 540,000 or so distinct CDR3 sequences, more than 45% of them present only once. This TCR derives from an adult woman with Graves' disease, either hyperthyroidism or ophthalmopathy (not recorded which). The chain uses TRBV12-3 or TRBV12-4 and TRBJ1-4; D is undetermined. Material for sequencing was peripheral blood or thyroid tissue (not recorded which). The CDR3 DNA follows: TGTGCCAGCAGTTGGCCGGCTGAAAAACTGTTTTTT. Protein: CASSWPAEKLFF.